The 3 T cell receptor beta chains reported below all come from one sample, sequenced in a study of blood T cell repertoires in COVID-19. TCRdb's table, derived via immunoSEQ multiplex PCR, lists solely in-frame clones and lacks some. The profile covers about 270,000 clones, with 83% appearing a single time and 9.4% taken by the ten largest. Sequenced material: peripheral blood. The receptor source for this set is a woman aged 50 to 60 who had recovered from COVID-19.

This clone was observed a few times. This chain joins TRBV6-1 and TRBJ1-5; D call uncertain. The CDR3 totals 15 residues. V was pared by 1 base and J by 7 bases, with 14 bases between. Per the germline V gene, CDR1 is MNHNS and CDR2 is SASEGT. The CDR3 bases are TGTGCCAGCAGTGAAGGACCCTCGGGGAGCCAGCCCCAGCATTTT. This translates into CASSEGPSGSQPQHF.

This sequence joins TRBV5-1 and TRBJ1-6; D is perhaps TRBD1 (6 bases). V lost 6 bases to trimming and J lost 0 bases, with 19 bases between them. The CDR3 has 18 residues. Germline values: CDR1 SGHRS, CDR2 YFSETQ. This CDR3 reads CASTPGQPHSSYNSPLHF. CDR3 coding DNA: TGCGCCAGCACCCCCGGACAGCCCCATAGCTCCTATAATTCACCCCTCCACTTT.

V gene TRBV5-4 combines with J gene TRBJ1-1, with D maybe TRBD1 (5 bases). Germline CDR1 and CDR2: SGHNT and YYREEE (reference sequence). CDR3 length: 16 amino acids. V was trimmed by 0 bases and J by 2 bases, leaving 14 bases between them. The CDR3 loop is CASSLVLGRANTEAFF. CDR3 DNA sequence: TGTGCCAGCAGCTTGGTGCTGGGCAGGGCCAACACTGAAGCTTTCTTT.